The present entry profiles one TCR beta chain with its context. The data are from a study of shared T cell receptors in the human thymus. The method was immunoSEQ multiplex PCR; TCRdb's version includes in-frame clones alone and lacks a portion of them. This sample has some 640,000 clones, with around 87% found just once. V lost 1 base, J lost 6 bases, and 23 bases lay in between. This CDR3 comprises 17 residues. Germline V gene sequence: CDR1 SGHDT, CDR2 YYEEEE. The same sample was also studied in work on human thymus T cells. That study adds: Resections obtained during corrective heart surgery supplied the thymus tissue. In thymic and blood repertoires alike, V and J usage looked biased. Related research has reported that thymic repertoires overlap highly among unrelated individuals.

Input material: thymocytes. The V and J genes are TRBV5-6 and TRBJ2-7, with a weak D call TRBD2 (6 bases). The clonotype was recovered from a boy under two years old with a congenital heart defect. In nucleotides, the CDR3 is TGTGCCAGCAGCTTGTGGTTTGAGGGAGGTGGTTATGGCGAGCAGTACTTC. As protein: CASSLWFEGGGYGEQYF.